What follows describes a single TCR beta chain. V was cut by 4 bases and J by 4 bases, with 10 bases left in between. Germline V lookup: CDR1 SQVTM, CDR2 ANQGSEA. This CDR3 has 12 amino acids. This record comes from a study of blood T cell repertoires in COVID-19. Method: immunoSEQ multiplex PCR; TCRdb's copy keeps in-frame clones and lacks some. In the table there are around 310,000 clones, around 92% of which are singletons. The sample was PBMCs or T cells enriched from blood (not recorded which). This sequence joins TRBV29-1 and TRBJ1-1; D possibly corresponds to TRBD1 (5 bases). This receptor was taken from a woman in her thirties who had recovered from COVID-19. The CDR3 nucleotides are TGCAGCGTTGTTGACAGCCCCACTGAAGCTTTCTTT. Translation gives CSVVDSPTEAFF.